The 17 T cell receptor beta chains presented below share a single source sample, sequenced in a study of OX40 agonist ivuxolimab in advanced cancers. Sequencing used immunoSEQ multiplex PCR; TCRdb keeps in-frame clones, though not all of them. The sample includes around 50,000 clones, 75% to 90% of them seen just once. Source: CD4+ or CD8+ T cells sorted from blood, taken in a trial of the OX40 agonist ivuxolimab. These receptor sequences come from an adult with an advanced solid tumor such as melanoma, head and neck, liver or kidney cancer.

This clone was seen more than once but under ten times. The chain combines TRBV7-9 with TRBJ1-1; D gene ambiguous. This CDR3 spans 14 amino acids. The germline gives CDR1 SEHNR, CDR2 FQNEAQ (reference sequence). V lost 5 bases and J lost 7, with 17 bases in between. The CDR3 reads CASSPPDGEFEAFF. The CDR3 bases are TGTGCCAGCAGCCCTCCGGACGGAGAGTTTGAAGCTTTCTTT.

This clone was recorded once. The chain links TRBV2 to TRBJ2-2, with unresolved D. This CDR3 spans 15 amino acids. The germline V gene has CDR1 SNHLY and CDR2 FYNNEI. V was clipped by 8 bases and J by 0 bases, with 13 bases between them. The DNA of the CDR3 is TGTGCCAGCTTAGAAATGTTCGCGAACACCGGGGAGCTGTTTTTT. It encodes CASLEMFANTGELFF.

The chain uses TRBV19 and TRBJ2-1; 8 bases are shared with TRBD2. Germline CDR1 is LNHDA and CDR2 is SQIVND (reference sequence). The length of the CDR3 is 13 residues. Trimming at V came to 6 bases and at J to 7 bases, leaving 5 bases not matched to a gene. Here the CDR3 reads CASRPTSVNEQFF. The CDR3 DNA follows: TGTGCCAGTAGGCCGACTAGCGTGAATGAGCAGTTCTTC.

This clone was recorded once. V usage is TRBV29-1 and J usage is TRBJ2-6; D gene unclear. The length of the CDR3 is 16 residues. Germline CDR1 SQVTM, CDR2 ANQGSEA. The germline V and J ends were trimmed by 5 bases and 1 base, with 15 bases remaining between them. This chain's CDR3 is CSVLGSVGSGANVLTF. CDR3 DNA sequence: TGCAGCGTTCTGGGGTCGGTGGGTTCTGGGGCCAACGTCCTGACTTTC.

CDR3 nucleotides: TGTGCCAGCAGCCAGGCCGTGAGGACAGACAATGAGCAGTTCTTC. Its translation is CASSQAVRTDNEQFF. The chain combines TRBV14 with TRBJ2-1; possibly TRBD1 for D (6 bases). Trimming removed 3 bases from V and 5 bases from J, with 14 bases in between. The CDR3 contains 15 residues. The germline V gene has CDR1 SGHDN and CDR2 FVKESK.

Comments on this clone: The same CDR3 arises from other DNA sequences in this sample as well. The genes are TRBV19 and TRBJ1-5; the D is unclear. With 3 bases removed from V and 2 bases from J, the gap between germline ends came to 5 bases. The CDR3 extends over 13 amino acids. The germline gives CDR1 LNHDA, CDR2 SQIVND (reference sequence). The CDR3, as DNA: TGTGCCAGTAGTATCGGTGGCAATCAGCCCCAGCATTTT. It yields the protein CASSIGGNQPQHF.

The chain couples TRBV5-1 to TRBJ2-7; TRBD1 matches 8 bases. The CDR3 is 14 residues long. Germline V gene data show CDR1 as SGHRS and CDR2 as YFSETQ. After removal of 9 bases from V and 2 bases from J, the junction contained 10 bases not matched to a gene. The CDR3 DNA follows: TGCGCCACCAGGACAGGGTTAGCCACCTACGAGCAGTACTTC. It is translated as CATRTGLATYEQYF.

The chain couples TRBV6-1 to TRBJ1-2, with 11 bases that match TRBD1. In germline, CDR1 is MNHNS, CDR2 SASEGT. This CDR3 has 14 residues. Losses at the gene ends were 5 bases for V and 7 bases for J; bases not matched to a gene: 6. CDR3 in amino acids: CASSTGQGAGGYTF. In DNA, the CDR3 is TGTGCCAGCAGTACAGGACAGGGGGCAGGTGGCTACACCTTC.

The V gene is TRBV10-1, the J gene TRBJ1-5; 7 positions agree with TRBD1. CDR1 and CDR2 (germline): WNHNN, SYGVQD (reference sequence). This CDR3 spans 15 amino acids. V dropped 0 bases and J dropped 4; count of bases not matched to a gene: 3. CDR3 nucleotide sequence: TGCGCCAGCAGTGAGTCTAGGGGGCCAAATCAGCCCCAGCATTTT. This encodes CASSESRGPNQPQHF.

V and J are TRBV27 and TRBJ2-7, with a tentative D call TRBD1 (6 bases). Trimming removed 2 bases from V and 4 bases from J, with 9 bases in between. The CDR3 has 13 amino acids. Germline CDR1 and CDR2: MNHEY and SMNVEV (reference sequence). This chain's CDR3 is CASSLGTGYEQYF. As DNA, the CDR3 is TGTGCCAGCAGTTTAGGAACAGGGTACGAGCAGTACTTC.

The chain combines TRBV4-1 with TRBJ2-1; D is perhaps TRBD1 or TRBD2 (6 bases each). Per the germline V gene, CDR1 is MGHRA and CDR2 is YSYEKL. The V end was cut by 4 bases, the J end by 7 bases, with 17 bases between. CDR3 length equals 15 residues. The CDR3 spells CASSPGALLGNEQFF. CDR3 sequence (DNA): TGCGCCAGCAGCCCGGGGGCCCTTTTAGGGAATGAGCAGTTCTTC.

The V and J genes are TRBV7-9 and TRBJ2-1, with TRBD2 matching 9 bases. Germline CDR1 reads SEHNR; CDR2 reads FQNEAQ (reference sequence). This CDR3 comprises 15 residues. The trim removed 1 base at V and 9 bases at J, leaving 7 bases unmatched. For the CDR3, the DNA is TGTGCCAGCAGCTTAGTTCTAGCGGGACGTGGTGAGCAGTTCTTC. Residues: CASSLVLAGRGEQFF.

The chain recombines TRBV27 with TRBJ1-1; the D is unclear. The CDR3 consists of 13 residues. Germline V gene lookup returns CDR1 MNHEY and CDR2 SMNVEV (reference sequence). Trimming cost V 6 bases and J 1 base, with 9 bases left between them. The CDR3 is CASRGIENTEAFF. The CDR3 DNA reads as TGTGCCAGCAGGGGTATTGAGAACACTGAAGCTTTCTTT.

This clone was picked up one time. The chain recombines TRBV2 with TRBJ2-5; 14 positions match TRBD2. Near its end, the DNA agrees better with TRBJ2-7, so the J call may be wrong. Germline CDR1 reads SNHLY; CDR2 reads FYNNEI. This CDR3 is built from 18 residues. CDR3 DNA sequence: TGTGCCAGCAGTGATCCCCGGACTAGCGGGAGGAACTCCTACGAGCAGTACTTC. Its protein product is CASSDPRTSGRNSYEQYF.

The rearrangement uses TRBV2 and TRBJ2-7; 7 positions match TRBD2. The junction had 10 bases not matched to a gene; V was cut back by 9 bases and J by 2 bases. The CDR3 runs to 14 residues. Looked up from germline, CDR1 is SNHLY and CDR2 is FYNNEI. In nucleotides, the CDR3 is TGTGCCAGTCGCACCGGGACTAACCCCTACGAGCAGTACTTC. It translates to CASRTGTNPYEQYF.

The rearrangement joins TRBV4-1 to TRBJ1-4; the D is unclear. Trimming removed 0 bases at V and 4 bases at J, with 15 bases between. CDR1 MGHRA and CDR2 YSYEKL come from the germline V gene. The CDR3 loop spans 17 amino acids. The CDR3 bases are TGCGCCAGCAGCCAAGAAGTTGGAGGAGCGGGTAATGAAAAACTGTTTTTT. Translation: CASSQEVGGAGNEKLFF.

V gene TRBV4-1 combines with J gene TRBJ2-1; tentative D call: TRBD2 (6 bases). This CDR3 is 16 amino acids long. V was trimmed by 0 bases and J by 7 bases, leaving 16 bases between them. Germline CDR1 reads MGHRA; CDR2 reads YSYEKL. Here the CDR3 reads CASSQDSTRRPNEQFF. In nucleotides, the CDR3 is TGCGCCAGCAGCCAAGATTCGACTAGGCGGCCAAATGAGCAGTTCTTC.